The TCR beta chain described here comes from a study of T cell responses to AZD1222 COVID-19 vaccine. Whole-study context: Pooled in the analysis were second doses at about 4 or about 12 weeks.

Using immunoSEQ multiplex PCR, the repertoire was profiled, and TCRdb retains in-frame clones only, with some absent. In the table there are fewer than 120,000 clones, 85% to 95% of which are singletons. CDR1 and CDR2 from the germline V gene are SEHNR and FQNEAQ (reference sequence). This CDR3 has 16 residues. The trim removed 5 bases at V and 8 bases at J, leaving 15 bases unmatched. Study conclusions and caveats: Mostly white British, mostly female donors; authors suggested clonal diversity may be underestimated. Researchers took repertoire samples only after the peak T cell response had come.

A word on this clone: Its target is unknown.

The source of this sequence is an adult in good health. This chain links TRBV7-9 with TRBJ2-1; 7 bases are a match to TRBD2. The sample was peripheral blood, taken on day 0 of AZD1222 vaccination. This chain's CDR3 is CASSPDPWTSTHEQFF. DNA for the CDR3: TGTGCCAGCAGCCCAGATCCGTGGACTAGTACCCATGAGCAGTTCTTC.